The 7 T cell receptor beta chains below all came from one sample that was sequenced in a study of cytomegalovirus exposure and HLA in healthy donors. Primers: 60 Vbeta forward and 13 Jbeta reverse. The method was immunoSEQ multiplex PCR; TCRdb's version includes in-frame clones alone and lacks a portion of them. The table shows about 64,000 clones, with around 77% occurring only once. Input material: PBMCs. The source is a male donor in good health and CMV-seropositive.

This clone counts as medium-sized (0.01 to 0.1%). This sequence joins TRBV7-2 and TRBJ2-1, with TRBD2 identical over 14 bases. J lost 9 bases, V lost 8 bases, and 6 bases had no gene match. Germline V lookup: CDR1 SGHTA, CDR2 FQGNSA. The CDR3 extends over 14 amino acids. This CDR3 reads CASAGLAGGFEQFF. The CDR3 DNA follows: TGTGCCAGCGCCGGACTAGCGGGGGGTTTTGAGCAGTTCTTC. Full variable domain (missing parts from reference TRBV7-2 and TRBJ2-1): GAGVSQSPSNKVTEKGKDVELRCDPISGHTALYWYRQSLGQGLEFLIYFQGNSAPDKSGLPSDRFSAERTGGSVSTLTIQRTQQEDSAVYLCASAGLAGGFEQFFGPGTRLTVL.

The V gene is TRBV25-1, the J gene TRBJ2-1, with D possibly matching TRBD1 (5 bases). The germline gives CDR1 MGHDK, CDR2 SYGVNS. Trimming stripped 2 bases from V and 7 bases from J, with 21 bases between. There are 17 residues in the CDR3. DNA for the CDR3: TGTGCCAGCAGTGAACTCTTCCCAGGGATCATTAGGAATGAGCAGTTCTTC. It encodes CASSELFPGIIRNEQFF.

This clone was seen only a few times. The chain uses TRBV5-1 and TRBJ1-1, with a tentative D call TRBD1 (6 bases). The CDR3 contains 15 residues. Germline V gene lookup returns CDR1 SGHRS and CDR2 YFSETQ. V lost 0 bases, J lost 1 base, and 10 bases lay in between. CDR3 sequence reads: CASSLAPGENTEAFF. CDR3 bases: TGCGCCAGCAGCTTGGCGCCAGGGGAGAACACTGAAGCTTTCTTT. The whole variable domain, remainder taken from reference TRBV5-1 and TRBJ1-1, is KAGVTQTPRYLIKTRGQQVTLSCSPISGHRSVSWYQQTPGQGLQFLFEYFSETQRNKGNFPGRFSGRQFSNSRSEMNVSTLELGDSALYLCASSLAPGENTEAFFGQGTRLTVV.

The gene calls are TRBV9 and TRBJ2-1; TRBD2 is a possible D gene (5 bases). CDR3 length: 13 amino acids. CDR1 and CDR2 (germline): SGDLS, YYNGEE. V was pared by 0 bases and J by 8 bases, with 9 bases between. The CDR3 nucleotides are TGTGCCAGCAGCGTAGAGCTAGCCGATGAGCAGTTCTTC. Translated: CASSVELADEQFF. Variable domain in full (rest from reference TRBV9 and TRBJ2-1): DSGVTQTPKHLITATGQRVTLRCSPRSGDLSVYWYQQSLDQGLQFLIQYYNGEERAKGNILERFSAQQFPDLHSELNLSSLELGDSALYFCASSVELADEQFFGPGTRLTVL.

V and J are TRBV28 and TRBJ2-7; TRBD1 agrees at 10 bases. Trimming took 6 bases from V and 2 from J; bases not matched to a gene: 4. CDR1 is MDHEN and CDR2 is SYDVKM in the germline V gene. The CDR3 is 14 residues long. As DNA, the CDR3 is TGTGCCAGCAGCCTGGGGACAGGGGCCTACGAGCAGTACTTC. This encodes CASSLGTGAYEQYF.

This chain links TRBV29-1 with TRBJ2-3; D is unclear. Trimming took 5 bases from V and 1 from J, leaving 4 bases between them. The CDR3 covers 11 residues. In germline, CDR1 is SQVTM, CDR2 ANQGSEA. CDR3: CSVSGTDTQYF. CDR3 DNA sequence: TGCAGCGTTTCTGGCACAGATACGCAGTATTTT.

Only a few counts were recorded for this clone. The chain uses TRBV19 and TRBJ1-1; D ambiguous. Germline CDR1 is LNHDA and CDR2 is SQIVND (reference sequence). This CDR3 has 13 amino acids. Trimming took 8 bases from V and 0 from J, leaving 10 bases between them. Written as DNA, the CDR3 is TGTGCCAGTGGCGGCAGCATGAACACTGAAGCTTTCTTT. It translates to CASGGSMNTEAFF.